This T cell receptor beta chain was sequenced during a study of T cells in Graves' hyperthyroidism and ophthalmopathy. Amplification of TCR beta CDR3 regions was performed using RNA transcripts as template. The study used the HTBI primer set for a first-round RT-PCR of the TCR CDR3. TCRdb processed the multiplex PCR reads anew with MiXCR; each CDR3 protein has one entry. The sample shows 660,000 or so distinct CDR3 sequences, less than 25% of them seen only once. Trimming left V 2 bases short and J 7 bases short, with 12 bases between. Germline lookup yields CDR1 GTSNPN and CDR2 SVGIG (reference sequence). The CDR3 sequence is 13 residues long. This clonotype showed up many times.

The source of this sequence is a man aged 25 to 40 with Graves' ophthalmopathy. Sequencing was carried out using blood. The chain carries TRBV30 and TRBJ1-5; TRBD1 might be the D (5 bases). The CDR3 bases are TGTGCCTGGAGTTCCCAGGGCGGGCAGCCCCAGCATTTT. Translated, it gives CAWSSQGGQPQHF.